The next 10 T cell receptor beta chains were all read from a single sample in a study of blood T cell repertoires in COVID-19. The assay was immunoSEQ multiplex PCR, and TCRdb's table has in-frame clones only and misses some. Of about 73,000 clones listed, roughly 83% are singletons. The sample comprised peripheral blood. These receptors all stem from a man older than 75 with active or convalescent COVID-19.

The genes are TRBV5-1 and TRBJ1-1; maybe TRBD1 (6 bases). The germline V and J ends were trimmed by 4 bases and 6 bases, with 16 bases remaining between them. Germline V gives CDR1 SGHRS, CDR2 YFSETQ. The CDR3 is 14 amino acids. The CDR3 protein is CASSPETTGSEAFF. The CDR3 nucleotides are TGCGCCAGCAGCCCAGAGACTACAGGGTCTGAAGCTTTCTTT.

The J gene is TRBJ1-4, the V gene TRBV7-2; D gene unclear. Germline V lookup: CDR1 SGHTA, CDR2 FQGNSA. V was trimmed by 3 bases and J by 5 bases, leaving 13 bases between them. The length of the CDR3 is 15 residues. CDR3 bases: TGTGCCAGCAGCTTGTATTCGTCGGTAAATGAAAAACTGTTTTTT. As protein: CASSLYSSVNEKLFF.

The table lists this clone with a count of one. The rearrangement uses TRBV6-5 and TRBJ2-2; the D gene is possibly TRBD2 (7 bases). Germline V CDR1 and CDR2: MNHEY, SVGAGI. With 8 bases removed from V and 7 bases from J, the gap between germline ends came to 20 bases. The length of the CDR3 is 15 residues. CDR3 in amino acids: CASAGGGAKIGELFF. In nucleotides, the CDR3 is TGTGCCAGCGCAGGTGGGGGGGCTAAGATCGGGGAGCTGTTTTTT.

The chain carries TRBV12-5 and TRBJ2-2; D uncertain. The V end lost 6 bases, the J end lost 3 bases, and 11 bases lay between the germline ends. This CDR3 has 14 residues. Germline V lookup: CDR1 LGHNT, CDR2 FRNRAP. This CDR3 reads CASGQMVDTGELFF. The CDR3 region has the DNA TGTGCTAGTGGCCAGATGGTGGACACCGGGGAGCTGTTTTTT.

There are a few counts of this clone. This chain links TRBV5-4 with TRBJ2-2; D possibly corresponds to TRBD1 (6 bases). The CDR3 sequence is 16 residues long. The germline CDR1 and CDR2 sequences are SGHNT and YYREEE (reference sequence). Trimming took off 4 bases at V and 4 bases at J, with 17 bases between the two ends. The CDR3 loop reads CASSQGHPSVTGELFF. The CDR3 DNA reads TGTGCCAGCAGCCAGGGACACCCCAGTGTCACCGGGGAGCTGTTTTTT.

The J gene is TRBJ1-3, the V gene TRBV30; D is unresolved. CDR3 length: 13 amino acids. CDR1 and CDR2 from the germline V gene are GTSNPN and SVGIG (reference sequence). V lost 7 bases and J lost 0, with 10 bases in between. The CDR3 DNA follows: TGTGCCTTGCAGGAAAGCTCTGGAAACACCATATATTTT. This codes for CALQESSGNTIYF.

The rearrangement joins TRBV7-2 to TRBJ2-4, with D possibly matching TRBD1 (5 bases). The CDR3 runs to 13 residues. V was clipped by 6 bases and J by 6 bases, with 12 bases between them. Germline loops: CDR1 SGHTA, CDR2 FQGNSA. In DNA, the CDR3 is TGTGCCAGCAGTCTGCAGGACATAAACATTCAGTACTTC. Encoded protein: CASSLQDINIQYF.

The chain has TRBV2 and TRBJ1-6; D is perhaps TRBD1 (5 bases). The germline gives CDR1 SNHLY, CDR2 FYNNEI. The CDR3 is 15 residues long. Deletions cut 6 bases from V and 3 bases from J, with 12 bases between. As DNA, the CDR3 is TGTGCCAGCAGCCTTTCGACAGACTATAATTCACCCCTCCACTTT. Amino acids: CASSLSTDYNSPLHF.

The J gene is TRBJ1-5, the V gene TRBV10-1; 7 bases are shared with TRBD1. The CDR3 has 15 residues. CDR1 WNHNN and CDR2 SYGVQD come from the germline V gene (reference sequence). The V segment lost 8 bases and the J segment 4 bases; nucleotides outside the gene matches: 11. CDR3 region: CASVNYRGGNQPQHF. The CDR3, as DNA: TGCGCCAGCGTAAACTACAGGGGTGGAAATCAGCCCCAGCATTTT.

The V gene is TRBV29-1, the J gene TRBJ2-1, with 11 bases that match TRBD2. The CDR3 is 13 residues long. In germline, CDR1 is SQVTM, CDR2 ANQGSEA. The CDR3 DNA is TGCACAAGGCCCGGGACTAGCGGCAATGAGCAGTTCTTC. Amino acids: CTRPGTSGNEQFF.